This T cell receptor (beta chain) was identified in a study of vaccination and CD4 T cells after COVID-19. Study-level background: Cultures that served as controls received a CEFX pool, an HIV-1 Nef pool, or no peptide.

On this clonotype itself: The antigen remains undetermined.

The Oncomine TCR Beta short-read assay generated sequence data from the DNA of cultured CD4+ T cells. Researchers extracted genomic DNA from CD4+ T cells that had been cultured. TCRdb re-derived calls from the PCR reads in MiXCR, one entry per CDR3 protein. Counted here are roughly 11,000 distinct CDR3 sequences, 61% occurring once; the ten biggest clones make up approximately 10%. Treatment indicated: roughly 10-day PBMC culture with coronavirus spike peptide pools or control peptides (ViraFEST assay). TCRs were sequenced by ViraFEST after antigen-specific T cells had been expanded with peptide pools. Wells contained under 2.5 million PBMCs each, and these were cultured with 7.5 to 10 IU/ml IL-2 and around 10 ug/ml peptide pools. Per germline, CDR1 MNHNS and CDR2 SASEGT. Trimming cost V 6 bases and J 7 bases, with 16 bases left between them. The CDR3 contains 14 residues.

This TCR was sampled from a human donor who had recovered from COVID-19. Sequencing used CD4+ T cells from blood, cultured in vitro. The chain joins TRBV6-1 to TRBJ2-4; a possible D gene is TRBD1 (5 bases). The CDR3 sequence is CASRAGWDVNIQYF. The CDR3 DNA follows: TGTGCCAGCAGGGCAGGGTGGGATGTGAACATTCAGTACTTC.